The clone carrying this TCR beta chain was counted many times. The data derive from a study of T-cell reconstitution after alpha-beta-depleted transplantation in children. The CDR3 runs 18 residues. Trimming shortened V by 0 bases and J by 1 base, and 16 bases separated the two germline ends. Germline assignment: CDR1 MNHEY and CDR2 SVGAGI. As it was prepared, the TCRbeta library received unique molecular identifiers. TCRdb re-called the PCR reads with MiXCR, one entry per CDR3 protein. The profile shows 200,000 to 300,000 distinct CDR3 sequences, about 12% of them singletons. Material: PBMCs from the stem cell graft donor, obtained from the stem cell graft. The sequence was obtained from a human donor who donated a stem cell graft to a child with acute lymphoblastic leukemia. The chain has TRBV6-5 and TRBJ1-5; maybe TRBD1 (5 bases). CDR3 loop: CASSYSGLAGQSNQPQHF. The CDR3 DNA reads as TGTGCCAGCAGTTACTCGGGGTTGGCAGGGCAAAGCAATCAGCCCCAGCATTTT.